These T cell receptor beta chains were read from a single sample in a study of blood T cell repertoires in COVID-19. Clones were read by immunoSEQ multiplex PCR, and TCRdb kept only the in-frame ones, dropping some. This sample has a few hundred thousand clones, with more than 65% found just once. Specimen: PBMCs or T cells enriched from blood (not recorded which). These TCRs come from a man aged 45-65 years who had recovered from COVID-19. CDR3s leave out the opening cysteine and the closing phenylalanine or tryptophan. The order of the fields is CDR3 length, D gene, V gene, CDR3 protein. The D gene is left open where the match is weak.

>10|-|TRBV12-3/TRBV12-4
ASSFYPGELF
>15|-|TRBV18
ASSPIPKTVYNSPLH
>10|-|TRBV12-5
ASGLANYEQF
>13|TRBD1|TRBV28
ASSLSGQGVYGYT
>12|-|TRBV5-6
ASSLLTGNEKLF
>13|TRBD1|TRBV14
ASSSTGTGGGGYT
>12|TRBD1|TRBV6-1
ASSDRTGAYGYT
>13|TRBD1|TRBV11-2
ASSLGQGANEKLF
>12|-|TRBV3-1/TRBV3-2
ASSQDLTADTQY
>14|-|TRBV19
ASSYIGRGGNTEAF
>15|TRBD1|TRBV4-1
ASSQGDRGINTGELF
>13|TRBD1|TRBV10-3
AISGRDRVTDTQY
>13|TRBD1|TRBV5-1
ASSEGQGGGSPLH
>14|-|TRBV19
ASSIAPRGEGTEAF
>15|-|TRBV27
ASRVSPDTFSNYGYT
>13|-|TRBV14
ASSQEGAGHYEQY
>12|-|TRBV11-2
ASSLSGPLNEQF
>14|TRBD1|TRBV10-3
ATIGQGASGANVLT
>9|-|TRBV29-1
SVEVAYEQY
>13|TRBD1|TRBV13
ASSLSGRGYTEAF
>15|-|TRBV7-6
ASSLGMRGTGANVLT
>11|-|TRBV10-2
ASTQGRNTEAF
>10|TRBD1|TRBV29-1
SVDTGGGPLH
>12|TRBD1|TRBV9
ASSTGTGVDGYT
>14|-|TRBV11-1
ASSLGPDRISPDQY
>11|-|TRBV5-1
ASSLETVYGYT
>13|TRBD1|TRBV7-9
ASSLGGQQSNEQF
>12|-|TRBV7-2
ASSPSRDLGGYT
>16|TRBD1|TRBV11-2
ASSPMAGQASGANVLT
>12|TRBD1|TRBV5-6
ASSPGQSWNGYT
>12|-|TRBV10-3
ATKRRGSFTEAF
>13|-|TRBV5-6
ASSSPGGAGTEAF
>12|-|TRBV7-2
ASSLSGMNTEAF
>9|-|TRBV30
AWSAWDSLH
>12|TRBD2|TRBV2
ASMGGGVQGTQY
>13|-|TRBV6-4
ASSDSIGGLGGYT
>13|-|TRBV5-1
ASSLAGDNTGELF
>13|-|TRBV6-5
ASSYSGGLYEKLF
>12|-|TRBV28
ASSPGQLYGSYT
>12|TRBD1|TRBV6-5
ASRPNTGVYGYT